This T cell receptor (beta chain) was recorded in a study of type 1 regulatory T cells. Study-level results: Compared with non-type 1 regulatory T cells, type 1 regulatory T cells showed a more restricted TCR repertoire.

The CDR3 runs 15 residues. In germline, CDR1 is SGHDT, CDR2 YYEEEE. V gave up 4 bases and J gave up 1 base, with 15 bases separating them. A single record per CDR3 protein comes from TCRdb applying MiXCR to the reads. This repertoire shows about 42,000 distinct CDR3 sequences, more than 10% found once; its top ten account for 8% to 8.5%. This clonotype showed up many times. Its antigen remains unknown. V usage is TRBV5-6 and J usage is TRBJ2-7; possibly TRBD1 for D (6 bases). The source material was cultured non-Tr1 T cells, either the whole culture or a sorted T cell fraction (not recorded which). The receptor was isolated from a human donor in good health. CDR3 sequence reads: CASSRRQGISYEQYF. The CDR3 DNA is TGTGCCAGCAGCCGTCGCCAGGGGATTTCCTACGAGCAGTACTTC.